What follows are 13 T cell receptor beta chains derived from one specimen sequenced in a study of naive and memory T cell subsets. An equimolar mix of two oligonucleotides served as the beta constant-region primer for TRBC1 and TRBC2. TCRdb re-called the UMI-ligation and nested PCR reads with MiXCR, one entry per CDR3 protein. The table lists over 20,000 distinct CDR3 sequences, approximately 10% of them singletons, with less than 20% in the top ten. Material for sequencing was central memory CD8+ T cells from blood. All receptors come from a human donor in good health.

This clonotype appeared a few times. J is TRBJ2-3 and V is TRBV5-1; D is unclear. Germline V gene lookup returns CDR1 SGHRS and CDR2 YFSETQ. The germline V and J ends were trimmed by 2 bases and 2 bases, with 9 bases remaining between them. The CDR3 length is 14 residues. The CDR3 bases are TGCGCCAGCAGCTTTAGTAGCCCCACAGATACGCAGTATTTT. It encodes CASSFSSPTDTQYF.

V usage is TRBV5-1 and J usage is TRBJ2-1; 10 bases match TRBD1. V shed 0 bases, J shed 10 bases, and the junction held 4 bases outside the gene matches. The germline CDR1 and CDR2 sequences are SGHRS and YFSETQ. This CDR3 contains 14 residues. CDR3 sequence: CASSLGQGAREQFF. As DNA, the CDR3 is TGCGCCAGCAGCTTGGGACAGGGGGCCAGGGAGCAGTTCTTC.

The chain is built from TRBV2 and TRBJ2-1, with unresolved D. V lost 7 bases to trimming and J lost 9 bases, with 10 bases between them. The V gene's germline CDR1 is SNHLY and CDR2 FYNNEI. The CDR3 is made up of 11 amino acids. The CDR3 region is CASTNSREQFF. The CDR3 bases are TGTGCCAGCACCAATTCCCGTGAGCAGTTCTTC.

This clonotype has just a few counts. The chain uses TRBV9 and TRBJ2-7; D remains unclear. The CDR3 length is 14 residues. Trimming pared 1 base from V and 5 bases from J, leaving 13 bases between. Germline loops: CDR1 SGDLS, CDR2 YYNGEE. CDR3 loop: CASSVSTRVDEQYF. In nucleotides, the CDR3 is TGTGCCAGCAGCGTATCGACCCGGGTGGACGAGCAGTACTTC. The full variable domain, completed using reference TRBV9 and TRBJ2-7, is DSGVTQTPKHLITATGQRVTLRCSPRSGDLSVYWYQQSLDQGLQFLIQYYNGEERAKGNILERFSAQQFPDLHSELNLSSLELGDSALYFCASSVSTRVDEQYFGPGTRLTVT.

CDR3 sequence: CASSPEKTQYF. CDR3 sequence (DNA): TGTGCCAGCAGCCCGGAGAAGACCCAGTACTTC. V is TRBV12-3 or TRBV12-4 and J is TRBJ2-5; unclear D gene. The CDR3 is 11 amino acids. V lost 6 bases, J lost 6 bases, and 8 bases lay in between.

Comment on this clonotype: At one of its ends the junction is not consistent with the germline gene, which may arise from a read error. V gene TRBV5-5 combines with J gene TRBJ2-1; no clear D gene. Germline V lookup: CDR1 SGHKS, CDR2 YYEKEE (reference sequence). This CDR3 is 12 amino acids long. The CDR3 region has the DNA TGTGCAAGCAGCATCTCCTACAATGAGCAGTTCTTC. This sequence encodes CASSISYNEQFF.

This clonotype came up many times. The chain combines TRBV6-1 with TRBJ1-5; D is uncertain. V gave up 2 bases and J gave up 3 bases, with 14 bases separating them. Per the germline V gene, CDR1 is MNHNS and CDR2 is SASEGT. CDR3 length equals 16 residues. Written as DNA, the CDR3 is TGTGCCAGCAGTGAACAGGCACACCTACTCAATCAGCCCCAGCATTTT. This codes for CASSEQAHLLNQPQHF.

There are a few counts of this clonotype. The rearrangement joins TRBV7-2 to TRBJ2-3; 7 nucleotides align to TRBD2. CDR3 length: 16 amino acids. Germline CDR1 reads SGHTA; CDR2 reads FQGNSA. The junction had 12 bases not matched to a gene; V was cut back by 3 bases and J by 6 bases. CDR3 protein: CASSFSWGGSTDTQYF. The CDR3 coding sequence is TGTGCCAGCAGCTTTTCATGGGGCGGGAGTACCGATACGCAGTATTTT.

This clonotype was seen many times. The V call is TRBV6-2 or TRBV6-3, the J call TRBJ1-2; the D is unclear. Germline V lookup: CDR1 MNHEY, CDR2 SVGEGT. V shed 0 bases and J shed 6 bases, with 17 bases lying between them. CDR3 length: 16 amino acids. The CDR3 sequence: CASSYSLRGRGDGYTF. The CDR3 DNA sequence: TGTGCCAGCAGTTACTCGTTACGGGGTCGAGGCGATGGCTACACCTTC.

This clonotype was seen only a few times. V usage is TRBV5-1 and J usage is TRBJ1-1; D possibly corresponds to TRBD1 (6 bases). The CDR3 sequence is 15 residues long. The V end lost 4 bases, the J end lost 1 base, and 14 bases lay between the germline ends. Germline V lookup: CDR1 SGHRS, CDR2 YFSETQ. The CDR3 sequence is CASSDYRVGNTEAFF. For the CDR3, the DNA is TGCGCCAGCAGCGACTACAGGGTCGGGAACACTGAAGCTTTCTTT.

This clonotype has more than one count but fewer than ten. This chain links TRBV7-8 with TRBJ2-7, with TRBD2 identical over 9 bases. Per germline, CDR1 SGHVS and CDR2 FQNEAQ. The CDR3 runs 16 residues. V dropped 1 base and J dropped 3; count of bases not matched to a gene: 7. The CDR3 region is CASSLEASGTLYEQYF. In DNA, the CDR3 is TGTGCCAGCAGCTTAGAGGCTAGCGGGACACTCTACGAGCAGTACTTC.

This sequence joins TRBV5-6 and TRBJ2-1; D ambiguous. The germline V gene has CDR1 SGHDT and CDR2 YYEEEE. V lost 2 bases to trimming and J lost 0 bases, with 6 bases between them. The CDR3 contains 14 residues. CDR3 nucleotides: TGTGCCAGCAGCTTTGGGGTCTCCTACAATGAGCAGTTCTTC. As protein: CASSFGVSYNEQFF.

The chain recombines TRBV20-1 with TRBJ2-1, with D uncertain. The germline V and J ends were trimmed by 0 bases and 4 bases, with 7 bases remaining between them. This CDR3 spans 13 amino acids. Germline V gene sequence: CDR1 DFQATT, CDR2 SNEGSKA (reference sequence). In DNA, the CDR3 is TGCAGTGCTAGAGACGTCAATTACAATGAGCAGTTCTTC. Its protein product is CSARDVNYNEQFF.